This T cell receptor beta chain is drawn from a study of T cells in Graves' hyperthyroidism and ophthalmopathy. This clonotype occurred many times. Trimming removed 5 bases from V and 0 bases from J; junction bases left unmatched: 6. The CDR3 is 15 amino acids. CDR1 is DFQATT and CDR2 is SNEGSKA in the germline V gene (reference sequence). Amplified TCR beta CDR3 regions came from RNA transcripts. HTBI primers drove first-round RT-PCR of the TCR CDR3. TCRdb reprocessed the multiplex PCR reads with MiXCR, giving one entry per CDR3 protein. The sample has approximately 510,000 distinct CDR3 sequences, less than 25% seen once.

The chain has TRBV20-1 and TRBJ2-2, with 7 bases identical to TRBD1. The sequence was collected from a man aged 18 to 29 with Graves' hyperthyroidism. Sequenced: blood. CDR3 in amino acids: CSAPGTAPNTGELFF. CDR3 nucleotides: TGCAGTGCTCCCGGGACAGCTCCGAACACCGGGGAGCTGTTTTTT.